The clone carrying this T cell receptor (beta chain) has a count of ten or more. The antigen is unknown. The V end was cut by 2 bases, the J end by 3 bases, with 11 bases between. The germline V gene has CDR1 DFQATT and CDR2 SNEGSKA (reference sequence). The CDR3 extends over 15 amino acids. These data belong to a study of neurological immune-mediated disorders. Time point of the sample: longitudinal time-point 1 (baseline). PBMCs numbering 2 million and stored at -80 C yielded the unsorted libraries. Synthesis of cDNA was accomplished via 5'RACE employing 10-nucleotide random UMIs. TCRdb processed the 5' RACE reads anew with MiXCR; each CDR3 protein has one entry. This table holds some 37,000 distinct CDR3 sequences, more than 3% found once. Study-level results: None of the CDR3 amino acid sequences of expanded clones recurred across subjects, suggesting private repertoires in all groups. With the multiple sclerosis repertoire cluster, neither clinical nor MRI features showed any association.

The chain couples TRBV20-1 to TRBJ1-6; D is unresolved. The sequenced material came from PBMCs. This clonotype was sampled from a woman aged 55-70 years with multiple sclerosis. The CDR3 DNA is TGCAGTGCTAGACCGGACGGAATCTATAATTCACCCCTCCACTTT. Encoded protein: CSARPDGIYNSPLHF.